The clone carrying this TCR beta chain occurred a few times. The data belong to a study of T cell changes during pregnancy in multiple sclerosis. This CDR3 is 15 amino acids long. With 1 base removed from V and 0 bases from J, the gap between germline ends came to 7 bases. Germline V CDR1 and CDR2: LGHNA, YNFKEQ. Sequencing used immunoSEQ multiplex PCR; TCRdb keeps in-frame clones, though not all of them. The sample comprises about 120,000 clones, 80% to 95% of which are singletons, and approximately 6.2% rests with the top ten. The source of this sequence is a female donor with multiple sclerosis, enrolled in a pregnancy study. The chain couples TRBV4-2 to TRBJ1-5; D uncertain. Here the sequenced sample was peripheral blood, taken before pregnancy. The DNA of the CDR3 is TGTGCCAGCAGCCAAGGCGGAGGTAGCAATCAGCCCCAGCATTTT. This gives the protein CASSQGGGSNQPQHF.